This is a list of T cell receptor beta chains from one sample in a study of siplizumab effects on memory and regulatory T cells. Generated by immunoSEQ multiplex PCR, the TCRdb table keeps only in-frame clones and is missing some. The data contain approximately 120,000 clones, under 95% of them singletons. The sample was Tregs sorted from blood. All receptors derive from a human donor in good health. Both conserved end residues are part of each CDR3. Each record gives: CDR3 protein, V gene, J gene.

CDR3aa: CASSLGGFDTEAFF
v_gene: TRBV7-3
j_gene: TRBJ1-1

CDR3aa: CASRRGGAYGYTF
v_gene: TRBV14
j_gene: TRBJ1-2

CDR3aa: CASSESGRHNEQFF
v_gene: TRBV6-1
j_gene: TRBJ2-1

CDR3aa: CASSFRAGSQGYGYTF
v_gene: TRBV5-1
j_gene: TRBJ1-2

CDR3aa: CASFDRSSYEQYF
v_gene: TRBV6-1
j_gene: TRBJ2-7

CDR3aa: CASRRRNRGQGEQYF
v_gene: TRBV6-5
j_gene: TRBJ2-7

CDR3aa: CATSGAWNTEAFF
v_gene: TRBV6-1
j_gene: TRBJ1-1

CDR3aa: CASSEVGSLRGEQYF
v_gene: TRBV10-2
j_gene: TRBJ2-7

CDR3aa: CASSYLLGDGYTF
v_gene: TRBV6-5
j_gene: TRBJ1-2

CDR3aa: CSVSLGLSGNTIYF
v_gene: TRBV29-1
j_gene: TRBJ1-3

CDR3aa: CASSLEGGGGYTF
v_gene: TRBV7-9
j_gene: TRBJ1-2

CDR3aa: CASTPLGVRNEQYF
v_gene: TRBV6-5
j_gene: TRBJ2-7

CDR3aa: CASSLVRSLAGGLGDTQYF
v_gene: TRBV5-1
j_gene: TRBJ2-3

CDR3aa: CASSLVSWHTEAFF
v_gene: TRBV7-2
j_gene: TRBJ1-1

CDR3aa: CASSPPTGAYGYTF
v_gene: TRBV18
j_gene: TRBJ1-2

CDR3aa: CASSVAPISTDTQYF
v_gene: TRBV9
j_gene: TRBJ2-3

CDR3aa: CASSFPGSRSPLHF
v_gene: TRBV6-5
j_gene: TRBJ1-6

CDR3aa: CASSDRDGSYNEQFF
v_gene: TRBV6-4
j_gene: TRBJ2-1

CDR3aa: CASSYVENSPLHF
v_gene: TRBV5-6
j_gene: TRBJ1-6

CDR3aa: CASSDWTSTDTQYF
v_gene: TRBV19
j_gene: TRBJ2-3

CDR3aa: CASSRGADPSYEQYF
v_gene: TRBV7-2
j_gene: TRBJ2-7

CDR3aa: CASGEGANYGYTF
v_gene: TRBV6-1
j_gene: TRBJ1-2

CDR3aa: CASSSKHQGGETQYF
v_gene: TRBV5-4
j_gene: TRBJ2-5

CDR3aa: CARRQGINYGYTF
v_gene: TRBV2
j_gene: TRBJ1-2

CDR3aa: CASSLGGQYYGYTF
v_gene: TRBV13
j_gene: TRBJ1-2

CDR3aa: CASSDSGLLQETQYF
v_gene: TRBV2
j_gene: TRBJ2-5

CDR3aa: CASTQGPYEQYF
v_gene: TRBV5-6
j_gene: TRBJ2-7

CDR3aa: CASSARSYTEAFF
v_gene: TRBV11-3
j_gene: TRBJ1-1

CDR3aa: CASSLMLGTVTGELFF
v_gene: TRBV7-2
j_gene: TRBJ2-2

CDR3aa: CASSLDSGNTDTQYF
v_gene: TRBV5-1
j_gene: TRBJ2-3

CDR3aa: CASNPQGTDTQYF
v_gene: TRBV6-6
j_gene: TRBJ2-3

CDR3aa: CASRLGVAQETQYF
v_gene: TRBV7-9
j_gene: TRBJ2-5

CDR3aa: CASSPRGAGGEKLFF
v_gene: TRBV18
j_gene: TRBJ1-4

CDR3aa: CASSQDYSGYTF
v_gene: TRBV14
j_gene: TRBJ1-2

CDR3aa: CASSWTAGANVLTF
v_gene: TRBV5-4
j_gene: TRBJ2-6

CDR3aa: CASSPESSGANVLTF
v_gene: TRBV18
j_gene: TRBJ2-6

CDR3aa: CASSYDRLARYNEQFF
v_gene: TRBV7-9
j_gene: TRBJ2-1

CDR3aa: CASSLDFSTDTQYF
v_gene: TRBV11-2
j_gene: TRBJ2-3

CDR3aa: CASRARGRTNEKLFF
v_gene: TRBV6-1
j_gene: TRBJ1-4

CDR3aa: CSARVIETQYF
v_gene: TRBV20-1
j_gene: TRBJ2-5

CDR3aa: CASSPYSSGANVLTF
v_gene: TRBV7-7
j_gene: TRBJ2-6

CDR3aa: CASLGHDSNTGELFF
v_gene: TRBV2
j_gene: TRBJ2-2

CDR3aa: CASSLGGGAGYTQYF
v_gene: TRBV7-6
j_gene: TRBJ2-3

CDR3aa: CASSPQGDIQYF
v_gene: TRBV18
j_gene: TRBJ2-4

CDR3aa: CASSEIWVSVQPQHF
v_gene: TRBV6-1
j_gene: TRBJ1-5